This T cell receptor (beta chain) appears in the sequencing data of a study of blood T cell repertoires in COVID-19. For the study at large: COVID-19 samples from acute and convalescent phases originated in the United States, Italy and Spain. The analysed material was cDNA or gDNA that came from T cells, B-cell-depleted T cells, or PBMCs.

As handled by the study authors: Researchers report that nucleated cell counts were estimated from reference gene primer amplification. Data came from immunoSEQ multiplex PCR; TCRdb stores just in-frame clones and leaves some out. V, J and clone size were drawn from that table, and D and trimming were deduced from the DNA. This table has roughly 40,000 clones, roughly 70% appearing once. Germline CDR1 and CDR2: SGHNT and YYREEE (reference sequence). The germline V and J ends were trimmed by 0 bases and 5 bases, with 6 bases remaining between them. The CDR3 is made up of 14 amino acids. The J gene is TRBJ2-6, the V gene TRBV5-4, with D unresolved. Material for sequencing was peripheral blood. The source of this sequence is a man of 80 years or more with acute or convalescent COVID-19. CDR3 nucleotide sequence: TGTGCCAGCAGCTTGGCACAGAGGGCCAACGTCCTGACTTTC. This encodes CASSLAQRANVLTF. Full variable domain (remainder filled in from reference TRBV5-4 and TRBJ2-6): ETGVTQSPTHLIKTRGQQVTLRCSSQSGHNTVSWYQQALGQGPQFIFQYYREEENGRGNFPPRFSGLQFPNYSSELNVNALELDDSALYLCASSLAQRANVLTFGAGSRLTVL.